Listed here are 18 T cell receptor beta chains from one sample, sequenced in a study of cytomegalovirus exposure and HLA in healthy donors. The PCR had 60 Vbeta and 13 Jbeta primers. TCRdb's copy holds only in-frame clones and misses some; the assay was immunoSEQ multiplex PCR. The table shows some 99,000 clones, with under 90% occurring only once. The sample consisted of PBMCs. The receptors come from a woman between 25 and 40 years old in good health and CMV-seronegative.

V gene TRBV2 combines with J gene TRBJ2-7, with 8 bases aligning to TRBD2. CDR3 size: 14 residues. In germline, CDR1 is SNHLY, CDR2 FYNNEI. The trim removed 6 bases at V and 2 bases at J, leaving 6 bases unmatched. CDR3 protein: CASRETSGPYEQYF. CDR3 sequence (DNA): TGTGCCAGCAGGGAAACTAGCGGCCCCTACGAGCAGTACTTC.

The gene calls are TRBV4-1 and TRBJ1-5, with D hard to call. Germline CDR1 is MGHRA and CDR2 is YSYEKL. Trimming took 3 bases from V and 5 from J, leaving 5 bases between them. This CDR3 is built from 12 residues. The CDR3: CASSHPYQPQHF. The DNA of the CDR3 is TGCGCCAGCAGCCACCCTTATCAGCCCCAGCATTTT.

This chain uses TRBV27 with TRBJ1-1; D may be TRBD1 (6 bases). The ends were cut back, 2 bases at V and 0 bases at J, with 22 bases in the middle. Germline assignment: CDR1 MNHEY and CDR2 SMNVEV (reference sequence). The CDR3 is 19 residues long. The CDR3 nucleotides are TGTGCCAGCAGTTTACGGGACCCGAGACAGGTGGGGATGAACACTGAAGCTTTCTTT. This translates into CASSLRDPRQVGMNTEAFF.

The chain couples TRBV30 to TRBJ1-2; D is unresolved. The CDR3 contains 15 residues. With 2 bases removed from V and 3 bases from J, the gap between germline ends came to 16 bases. Per the germline V gene, CDR1 is GTSNPN and CDR2 is SVGIG (reference sequence). CDR3: CAWSPWLGVDYGYTF. CDR3 DNA: TGTGCCTGGAGTCCCTGGTTGGGCGTTGACTATGGCTACACCTTC.

V is TRBV10-3 and J is TRBJ1-1, with 11 bases matching TRBD1. Germline trimming cut 6 bases from V and 5 bases from J; bases unmatched to any gene: 5. The CDR3 spans 14 residues. In germline, CDR1 is ENHRY, CDR2 SYGVKD. CDR3 sequence (DNA): TGTGCCATCAGCCGGGACAGGGGGGAAACTGAAGCTTTCTTT. Translating it yields CAISRDRGETEAFF.

V usage is TRBV25-1 and J usage is TRBJ2-1; a weak D match, TRBD1 (6 bases). Germline V gives CDR1 MGHDK, CDR2 SYGVNS. The CDR3 is 18 residues long. Trimming took 5 bases from V and 5 from J, leaving 25 bases between them. In DNA, the CDR3 is TGTGCCAGCAGTAAGCAAGGTTCGGTGGGGGCGCGCGACAATGAGCAGTTCTTC. Translating gives CASSKQGSVGARDNEQFF.

The V and J genes are TRBV2 and TRBJ1-5, with TRBD1 matching over 9 bases. Per the germline V gene, CDR1 is SNHLY and CDR2 is FYNNEI. The V segment lost 8 bases and the J segment 1 base; nucleotides outside the gene matches: 6. The CDR3 has 15 amino acids. The CDR3 DNA reads TGTGCCAGCCGAGGACAGGGGATGAGCAATCAGCCCCAGCATTTT. Encoded protein: CASRGQGMSNQPQHF. The entire variable domain, with the rest obtained from reference TRBV2 and TRBJ1-5, is as follows: EPEVTQTPSHQVTQMGQEVILRCVPISNHLYFYWYRQILGQKVEFLVSFYNNEISEKSEIFDDQFSVERPDGSNFTLKIRSTKLEDSAMYFCASRGQGMSNQPQHFGDGTRLSIL.

The rearrangement joins TRBV10-3 to TRBJ1-5; no clear D gene. V gave up 2 bases and J gave up 7 bases, with 6 bases separating them. The CDR3 is made up of 12 amino acids. Germline V gene lookup returns CDR1 ENHRY and CDR2 SYGVKD. The DNA of the CDR3 is TGTGCCATCAGTGAGGCGGGGCAGCCCCAGCATTTT. The encoded protein is CAISEAGQPQHF.

This clone has a handful of counts. The J gene is TRBJ1-3, the V gene TRBV9, with D hard to call. CDR1 and CDR2 from the germline V gene are SGDLS and YYNGEE. This CDR3 comprises 14 residues. The V and J ends lost 4 bases and 0 bases respectively, with 8 bases between them. CDR3 in amino acids: CASSRADSGNTIYF. The DNA of the CDR3 is TGTGCCAGCAGCCGCGCCGACTCTGGAAACACCATATATTTT.

On this clone: A junction boundary mismatches the germline segment, possibly from a read error. The V and J genes are TRBV13 and TRBJ2-7; D may correspond to TRBD1 or TRBD2 (7 bases each). The CDR3 contains 15 residues. Germline lookup yields CDR1 PRHDT and CDR2 FYEKMQ (reference sequence). CDR3 nucleotide sequence: TGTGCCAGCAGCATAGGGGGGGAGACCAGGGGGGAGCAGTACTTC. Its translation: CASSIGGETRGEQYF.

The gene calls are TRBV27 and TRBJ2-7; 12 nucleotides line up with TRBD2. CDR3 length equals 15 residues. Germline trimming cut 6 bases from V and 2 bases from J; bases unmatched to any gene: 5. Germline CDR1 reads MNHEY; CDR2 reads SMNVEV (reference sequence). As DNA, the CDR3 is TGTGCCAGCAGCATCCGGACTAGCGGGACCTACGAGCAGTACTTC. This sequence encodes CASSIRTSGTYEQYF.

CDR3 amino acids: CASSVEGVGRGNSKAFF. CDR3 sequence (DNA): TGTGCCAGCAGCGTAGAAGGGGTGGGCAGGGGTAATAGTAAAGCTTTCTTT. The V gene is TRBV9, the J gene TRBJ1-1, with D possibly matching TRBD1 (6 bases). Germline V gives CDR1 SGDLS, CDR2 YYNGEE. The CDR3 covers 17 residues. Trimming took 0 bases from V and 9 from J, leaving 24 bases between them.

The chain links TRBV27 to TRBJ2-7; 8 bases are a match to TRBD1. The CDR3 has 14 amino acids. Trimming removed 4 bases from V and 5 bases from J; junction bases left unmatched: 7. Germline loops: CDR1 MNHEY, CDR2 SMNVEV (reference sequence). The CDR3 region has the DNA TGTGCCAGCAGTTCCTGGACAGGGCGGGACGAGCAGTACTTC. Its translation: CASSSWTGRDEQYF.

The table lists this clone with a count of one. The J gene is TRBJ1-2, the V gene TRBV7-2; D unresolved. The CDR3 sequence is 14 residues long. With 1 base removed from V and 4 bases from J, the gap between germline ends came to 10 bases. Per germline, CDR1 SGHTA and CDR2 FQGNSA. The CDR3 DNA sequence: TGTGCCAGCAGCTTAGATCTCAGTTCCTATGGCTACACCTTC. As protein: CASSLDLSSYGYTF.

This clone was counted only a few times. The chain is built from TRBV6-5 and TRBJ2-3; D is perhaps TRBD1 (5 bases). Germline assignment: CDR1 MNHEY and CDR2 SVGAGI. There are 14 residues in the CDR3. The V gene lost 2 bases and the J gene lost 3 bases, with 9 bases spanning the gap. The CDR3 nucleotides read TGTGCCAGCAGTTACGCCTACAGGACAGATACGCAGTATTTT. Protein: CASSYAYRTDTQYF.

V gene TRBV7-8 combines with J gene TRBJ1-5, with a weak D call TRBD1 (5 bases). In germline, CDR1 is SGHVS, CDR2 FQNEAQ. The V and J ends lost 2 bases and 6 bases respectively, with 11 bases between them. This CDR3 is 14 amino acids long. The DNA for the CDR3 is TGTGCCAGCAGCTTAAGTACGGGGGTTCAGCCCCAGCATTTT. This translates into CASSLSTGVQPQHF.

This clone was recorded a few times. The chain uses TRBV21-1 and TRBJ1-5. TRBV21-1 represents a pseudogene. CDR3 size: 15 residues. Written as DNA, the CDR3 is TGTGCCAGCAGCAAAGCTCACGGGTGCAATCAGCCCCAGCATTTT. This codes for CASSKAHGCNQPQHF.

The chain recombines TRBV5-6 with TRBJ2-7, with 7 bases aligning to TRBD2. Germline lookup yields CDR1 SGHDT and CDR2 YYEEEE. The V segment lost 0 bases and the J segment 4 bases; nucleotides outside the gene matches: 16. CDR3 length equals 18 residues. The CDR3 is CASSLAGGRALSGYEQYF. Written as DNA, the CDR3 is TGTGCCAGCAGCTTGGCGGGTGGGAGGGCCCTCTCGGGTTACGAGCAGTACTTC.